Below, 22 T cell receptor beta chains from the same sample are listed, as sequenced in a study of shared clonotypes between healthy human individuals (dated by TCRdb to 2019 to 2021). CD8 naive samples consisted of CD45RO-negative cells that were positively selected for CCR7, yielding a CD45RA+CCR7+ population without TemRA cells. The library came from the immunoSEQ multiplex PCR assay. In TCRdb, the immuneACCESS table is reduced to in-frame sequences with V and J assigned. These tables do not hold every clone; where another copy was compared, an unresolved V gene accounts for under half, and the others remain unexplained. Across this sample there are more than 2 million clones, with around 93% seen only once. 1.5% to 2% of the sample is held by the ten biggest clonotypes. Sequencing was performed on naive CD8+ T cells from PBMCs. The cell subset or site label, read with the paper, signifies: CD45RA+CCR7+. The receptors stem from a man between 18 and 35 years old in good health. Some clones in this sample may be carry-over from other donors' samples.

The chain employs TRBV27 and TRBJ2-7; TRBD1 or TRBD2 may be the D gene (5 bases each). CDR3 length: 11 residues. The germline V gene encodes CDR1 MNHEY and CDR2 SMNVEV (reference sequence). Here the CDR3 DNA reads TGTGCAGATGGGGGTACGTGCGAGCAGTACTTC. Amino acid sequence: CADGGTCEQYF.

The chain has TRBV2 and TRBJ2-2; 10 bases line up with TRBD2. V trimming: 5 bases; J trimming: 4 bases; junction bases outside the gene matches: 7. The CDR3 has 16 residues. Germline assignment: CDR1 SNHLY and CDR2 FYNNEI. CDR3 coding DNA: TGTGCCAGCAGTCCACAGCGGGAGGGCCTCACCGGGGAGCTGTTTTTT. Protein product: CASSPQREGLTGELFF.

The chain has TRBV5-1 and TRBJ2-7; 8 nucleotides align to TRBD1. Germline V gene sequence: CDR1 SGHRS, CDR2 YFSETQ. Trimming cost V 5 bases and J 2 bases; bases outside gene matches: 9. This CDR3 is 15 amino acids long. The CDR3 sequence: CASSSGQGNAYEQYF. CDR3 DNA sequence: TGCGCCAGCAGTTCTGGACAGGGAAATGCCTACGAGCAGTACTTC.

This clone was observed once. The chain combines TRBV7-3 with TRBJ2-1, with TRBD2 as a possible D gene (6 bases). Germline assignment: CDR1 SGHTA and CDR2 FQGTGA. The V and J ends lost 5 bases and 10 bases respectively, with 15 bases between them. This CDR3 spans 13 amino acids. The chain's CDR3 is CASSLRAGTEQFF. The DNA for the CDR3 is TGTGCCAGCAGCCTACGCGCGGGAACCGAGCAGTTCTTC.

The chain's CDR3 is CASSRPPNNEQFF. CDR3 bases: TGTGCCAGCAGCCGCCCTCCAAACAATGAGCAGTTCTTC. This rearrangement joins TRBV5-5 to TRBJ2-1; no reliable D call. Germline V gene sequence: CDR1 SGHKS, CDR2 YYEKEE (reference sequence). The CDR3 extends over 13 amino acids. Trimming removed 4 bases from V and 5 bases from J, with 10 bases in between.

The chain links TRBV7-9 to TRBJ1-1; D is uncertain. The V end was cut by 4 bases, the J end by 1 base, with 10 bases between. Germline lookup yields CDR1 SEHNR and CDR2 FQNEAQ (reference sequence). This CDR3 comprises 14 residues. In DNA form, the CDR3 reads TGTGCCAGCAGCTCACCCCGAGGGAACACTGAAGCTTTCTTT. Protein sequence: CASSSPRGNTEAFF. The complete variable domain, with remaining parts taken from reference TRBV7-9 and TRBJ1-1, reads DTGVSQNPRHKITKRGQNVTFRCDPISEHNRLYWYRQTLGQGPEFLTYFQNEAQLEKSRLLSDRFSAERPKGSFSTLEIQRTEQGDSAMYLCASSSPRGNTEAFFGQGTRLTVV.

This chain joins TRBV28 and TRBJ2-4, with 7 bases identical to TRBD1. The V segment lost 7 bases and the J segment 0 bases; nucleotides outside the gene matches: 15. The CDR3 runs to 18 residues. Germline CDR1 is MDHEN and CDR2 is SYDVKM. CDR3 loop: CASTWGTARGTAKNIQYF. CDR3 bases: TGTGCCAGCACCTGGGGAACGGCCAGGGGGACAGCCAAAAACATTCAGTACTTC.

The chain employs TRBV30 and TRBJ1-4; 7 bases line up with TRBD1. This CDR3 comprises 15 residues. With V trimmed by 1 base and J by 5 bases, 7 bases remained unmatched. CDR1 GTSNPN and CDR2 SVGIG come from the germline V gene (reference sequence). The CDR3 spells CAWSGGRGWNEKLFF. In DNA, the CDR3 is TGTGCCTGGAGTGGAGGCAGGGGGTGGAATGAAAAACTGTTTTTT.

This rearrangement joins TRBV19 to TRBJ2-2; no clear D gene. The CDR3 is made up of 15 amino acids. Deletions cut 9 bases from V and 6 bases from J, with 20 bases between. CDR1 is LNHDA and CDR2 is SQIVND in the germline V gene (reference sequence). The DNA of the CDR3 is TGTGCCAGCAACGAATGGGCCCCCTCACCCGGGGAGCTGTTTTTT. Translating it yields CASNEWAPSPGELFF.

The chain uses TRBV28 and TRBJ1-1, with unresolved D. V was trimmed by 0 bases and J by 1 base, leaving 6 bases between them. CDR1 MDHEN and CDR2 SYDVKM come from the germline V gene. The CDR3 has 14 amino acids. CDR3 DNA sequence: TGTGCCAGCAGTTTATGGGGGAGGAACACTGAAGCTTTCTTT. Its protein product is CASSLWGRNTEAFF.

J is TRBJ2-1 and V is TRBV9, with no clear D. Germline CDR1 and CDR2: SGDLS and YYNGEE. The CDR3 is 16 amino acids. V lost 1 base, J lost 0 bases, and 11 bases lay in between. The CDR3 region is CASSVRGMSSYNEQFF. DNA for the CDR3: TGTGCCAGCAGCGTACGTGGGATGAGCTCCTACAATGAGCAGTTCTTC. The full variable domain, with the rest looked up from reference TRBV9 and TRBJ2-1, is DSGVTQTPKHLITATGQRVTLRCSPRSGDLSVYWYQQSLDQGLQFLIQYYNGEERAKGNILERFSAQQFPDLHSELNLSSLELGDSALYFCASSVRGMSSYNEQFFGPGTRLTVL.

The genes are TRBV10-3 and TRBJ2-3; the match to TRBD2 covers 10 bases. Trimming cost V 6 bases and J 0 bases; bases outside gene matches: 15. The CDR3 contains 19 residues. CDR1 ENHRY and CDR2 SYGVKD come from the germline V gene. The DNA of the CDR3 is TGTGCCATCAGCGCTGCTGGGGGGGAGCGGGAGGGAAGCACAGATACGCAGTATTTT. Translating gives CAISAAGGEREGSTDTQYF.

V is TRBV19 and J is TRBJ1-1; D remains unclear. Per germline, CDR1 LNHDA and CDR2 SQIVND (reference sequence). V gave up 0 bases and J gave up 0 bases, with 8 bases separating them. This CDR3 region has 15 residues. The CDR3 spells CASSIEEGMNTEAFF. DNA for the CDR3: TGTGCCAGTAGTATAGAGGAGGGTATGAACACTGAAGCTTTCTTT. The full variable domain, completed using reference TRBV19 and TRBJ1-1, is DGGITQSPKYLFRKEGQNVTLSCEQNLNHDAMYWYRQDPGQGLRLIYYSQIVNDFQKGDIAEGYSVSREKKESFPLTVTSAQKNPTAFYLCASSIEEGMNTEAFFGQGTRLTVV.

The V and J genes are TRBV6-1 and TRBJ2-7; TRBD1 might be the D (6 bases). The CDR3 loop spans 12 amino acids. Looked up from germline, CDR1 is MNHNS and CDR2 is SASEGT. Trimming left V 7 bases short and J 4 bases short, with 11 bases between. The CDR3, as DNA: TGTGCCAGCAACTACGGACAGTACGAGCAGTACTTC. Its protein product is CASNYGQYEQYF.

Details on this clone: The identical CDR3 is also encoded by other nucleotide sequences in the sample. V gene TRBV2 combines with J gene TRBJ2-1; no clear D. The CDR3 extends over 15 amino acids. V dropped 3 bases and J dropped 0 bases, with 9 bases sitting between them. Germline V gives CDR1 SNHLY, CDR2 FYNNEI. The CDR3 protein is CASSDGGSSYNEQFF. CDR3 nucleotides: TGTGCCAGCAGTGACGGCGGTAGCTCCTACAATGAGCAGTTCTTC.

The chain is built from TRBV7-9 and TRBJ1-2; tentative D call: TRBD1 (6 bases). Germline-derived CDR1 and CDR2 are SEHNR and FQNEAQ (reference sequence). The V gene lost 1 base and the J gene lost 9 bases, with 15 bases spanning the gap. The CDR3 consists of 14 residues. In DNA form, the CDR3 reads TGTGCCAGCAGCTTAGTGGGGCAGGGGCTGAGCTACACCTTC. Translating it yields CASSLVGQGLSYTF.

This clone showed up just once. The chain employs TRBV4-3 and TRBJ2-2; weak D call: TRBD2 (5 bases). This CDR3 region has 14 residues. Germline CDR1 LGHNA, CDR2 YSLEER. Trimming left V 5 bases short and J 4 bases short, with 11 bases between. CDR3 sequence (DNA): TGCGCCAGCAGCGAGGGTTCTGGCACCGGGGAGCTGTTTTTT. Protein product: CASSEGSGTGELFF.

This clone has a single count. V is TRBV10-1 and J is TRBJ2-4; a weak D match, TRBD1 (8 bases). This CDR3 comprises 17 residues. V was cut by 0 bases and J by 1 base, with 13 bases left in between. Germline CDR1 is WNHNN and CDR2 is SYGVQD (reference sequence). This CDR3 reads CASSESAQGGAKNIQYF. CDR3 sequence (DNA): TGCGCCAGCAGTGAGTCGGCACAGGGGGGGGCCAAAAACATTCAGTACTTC.

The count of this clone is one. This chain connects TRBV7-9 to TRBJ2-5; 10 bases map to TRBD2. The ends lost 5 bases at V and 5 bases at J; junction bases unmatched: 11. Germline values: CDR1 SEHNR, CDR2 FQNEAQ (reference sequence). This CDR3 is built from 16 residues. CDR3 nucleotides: TGTGCCAGCAGCCAAAGGAGCGGGAGGGCCGGTGAGACCCAGTACTTC. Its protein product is CASSQRSGRAGETQYF. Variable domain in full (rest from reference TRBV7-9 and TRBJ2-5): DTGVSQNPRHKITKRGQNVTFRCDPISEHNRLYWYRQTLGQGPEFLTYFQNEAQLEKSRLLSDRFSAERPKGSFSTLEIQRTEQGDSAMYLCASSQRSGRAGETQYFGPGTRLLVL.

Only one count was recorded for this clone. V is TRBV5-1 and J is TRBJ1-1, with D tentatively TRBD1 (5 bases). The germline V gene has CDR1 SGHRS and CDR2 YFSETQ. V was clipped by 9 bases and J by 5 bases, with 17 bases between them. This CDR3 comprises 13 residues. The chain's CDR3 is CATLPGALTEAFF. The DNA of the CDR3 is TGCGCCACCCTGCCCGGGGCTCTAACTGAAGCTTTCTTT.

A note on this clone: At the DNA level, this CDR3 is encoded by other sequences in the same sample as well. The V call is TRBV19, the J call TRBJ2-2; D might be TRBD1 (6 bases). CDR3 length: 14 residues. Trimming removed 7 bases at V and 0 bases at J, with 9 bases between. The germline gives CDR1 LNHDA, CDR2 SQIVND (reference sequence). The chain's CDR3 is CASMDRANTGELFF. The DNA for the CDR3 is TGTGCCAGTATGGACAGAGCGAACACCGGGGAGCTGTTTTTT.

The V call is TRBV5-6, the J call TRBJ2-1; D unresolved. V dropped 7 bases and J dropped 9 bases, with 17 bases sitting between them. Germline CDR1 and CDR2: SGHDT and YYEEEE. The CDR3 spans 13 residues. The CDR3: CASRYILAGEQFF. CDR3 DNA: TGTGCCAGCCGTTACATTTTGGCTGGTGAGCAGTTCTTC.